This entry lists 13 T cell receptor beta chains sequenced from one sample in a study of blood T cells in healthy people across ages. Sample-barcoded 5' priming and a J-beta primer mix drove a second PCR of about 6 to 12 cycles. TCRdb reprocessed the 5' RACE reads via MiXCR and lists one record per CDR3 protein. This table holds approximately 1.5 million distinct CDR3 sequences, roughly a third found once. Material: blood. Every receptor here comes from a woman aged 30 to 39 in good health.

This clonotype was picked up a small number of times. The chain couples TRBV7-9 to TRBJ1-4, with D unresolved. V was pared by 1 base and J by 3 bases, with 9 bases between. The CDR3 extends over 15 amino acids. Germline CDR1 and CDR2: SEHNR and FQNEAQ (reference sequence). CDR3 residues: CASSLDRLANEKLFF. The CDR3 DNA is TGTGCCAGCAGCTTAGATAGGTTGGCTAATGAAAAACTGTTTTTT.

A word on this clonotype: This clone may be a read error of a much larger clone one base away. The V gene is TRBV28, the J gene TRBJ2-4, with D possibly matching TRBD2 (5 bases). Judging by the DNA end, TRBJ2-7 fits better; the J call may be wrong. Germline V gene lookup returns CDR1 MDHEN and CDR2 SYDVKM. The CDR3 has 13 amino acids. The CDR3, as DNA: TGTGCCAGCACCCGGACTGCAAGGTACGAGCAGTACTTC. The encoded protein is CASTRTARYEQYF.

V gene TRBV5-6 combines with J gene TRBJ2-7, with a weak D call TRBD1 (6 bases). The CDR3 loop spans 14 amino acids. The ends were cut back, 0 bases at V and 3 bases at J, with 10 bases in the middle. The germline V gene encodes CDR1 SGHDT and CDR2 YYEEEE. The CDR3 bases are TGTGCCAGCAGCTTGGAGGGACACTTCTACGAGCAGTACTTC. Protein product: CASSLEGHFYEQYF.

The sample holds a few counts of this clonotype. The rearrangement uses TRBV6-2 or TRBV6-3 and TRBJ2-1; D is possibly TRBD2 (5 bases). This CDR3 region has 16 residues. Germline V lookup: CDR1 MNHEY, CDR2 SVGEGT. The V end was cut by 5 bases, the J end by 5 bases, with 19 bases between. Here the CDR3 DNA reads TGTGCCAGCAGTCCCCCTAGCCCGATCCCGGACAATGAGCAGTTCTTC. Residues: CASSPPSPIPDNEQFF.

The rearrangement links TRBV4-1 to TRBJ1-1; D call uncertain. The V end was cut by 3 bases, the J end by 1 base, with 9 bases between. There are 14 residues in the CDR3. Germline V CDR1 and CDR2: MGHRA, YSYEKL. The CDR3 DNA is TGCGCCAGCAGCCATTTTGTACAGAACACTGAAGCTTTCTTT. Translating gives CASSHFVQNTEAFF.

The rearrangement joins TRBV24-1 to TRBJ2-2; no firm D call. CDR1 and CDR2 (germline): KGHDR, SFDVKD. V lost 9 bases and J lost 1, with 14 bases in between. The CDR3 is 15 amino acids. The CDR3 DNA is TGTGCCACCTCACCCACCGCTAGGAACACCGGGGAGCTGTTTTTT. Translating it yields CATSPTARNTGELFF.

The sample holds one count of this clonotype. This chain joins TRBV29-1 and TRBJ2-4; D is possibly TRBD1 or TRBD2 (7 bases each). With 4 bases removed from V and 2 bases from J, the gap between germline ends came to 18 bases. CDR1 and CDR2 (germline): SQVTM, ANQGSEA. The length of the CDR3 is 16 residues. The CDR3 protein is CSVGGGQSLSKNIQYF. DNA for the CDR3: TGCAGCGTTGGCGGGGGACAGTCGCTATCCAAAAACATTCAGTACTTC.

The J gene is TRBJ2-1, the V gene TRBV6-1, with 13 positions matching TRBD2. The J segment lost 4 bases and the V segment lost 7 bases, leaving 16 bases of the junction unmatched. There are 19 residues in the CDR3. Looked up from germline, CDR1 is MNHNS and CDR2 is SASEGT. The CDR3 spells CASTKKEGTSGTSYNEQFF. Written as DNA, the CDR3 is TGTGCCAGCACTAAAAAAGAAGGGACTAGCGGGACGAGTTACAATGAGCAGTTCTTC.

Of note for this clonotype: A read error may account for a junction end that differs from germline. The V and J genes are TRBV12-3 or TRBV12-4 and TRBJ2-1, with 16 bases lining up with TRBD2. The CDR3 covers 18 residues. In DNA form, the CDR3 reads TGTGCCAGCAGTCCGGGACTAGCGGGGGGGCCTGGCAACAATAAGCAGTTCTTC. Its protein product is CASSPGLAGGPGNNKQFF.

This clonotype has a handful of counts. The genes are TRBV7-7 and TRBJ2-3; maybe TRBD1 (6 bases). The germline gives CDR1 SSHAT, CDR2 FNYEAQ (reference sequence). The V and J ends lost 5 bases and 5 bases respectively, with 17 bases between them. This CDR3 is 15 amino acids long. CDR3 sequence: CASSVNPGVGDTQYF. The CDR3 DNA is TGTGCCAGCAGCGTAAACCCAGGGGTTGGAGATACGCAGTATTTT.

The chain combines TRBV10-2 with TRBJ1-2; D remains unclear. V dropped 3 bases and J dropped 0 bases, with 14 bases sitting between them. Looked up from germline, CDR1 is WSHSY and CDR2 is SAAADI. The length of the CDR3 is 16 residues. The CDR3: CASSDSRITANYGYTF. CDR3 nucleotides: TGCGCCAGCAGTGACTCCAGGATAACAGCTAACTATGGCTACACCTTC.

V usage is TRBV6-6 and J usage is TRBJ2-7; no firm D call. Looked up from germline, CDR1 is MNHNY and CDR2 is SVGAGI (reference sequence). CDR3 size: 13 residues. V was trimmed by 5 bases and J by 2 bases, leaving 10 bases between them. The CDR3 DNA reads TGTGCCAGCAGTCCGGATATAACCTACGAGCAGTACTTC. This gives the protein CASSPDITYEQYF.

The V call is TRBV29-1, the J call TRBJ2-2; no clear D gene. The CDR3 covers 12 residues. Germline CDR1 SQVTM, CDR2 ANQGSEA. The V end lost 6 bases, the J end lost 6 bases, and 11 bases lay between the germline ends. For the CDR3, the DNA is TGCAGCGTGACCCCTTACGCCGGGGAGCTGTTTTTT. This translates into CSVTPYAGELFF.